The clone carrying this T cell receptor beta chain was recorded a few times. The antigen remains unidentified. The data are from a study of identical twins. General study points: With monozygotic twins, out-of-frame TCR alpha sharing exceeded what models estimated. Because invariant MAIT and iNKT cells could be present, zero-insertion analyses could be partly confounded.

CDR1 DFQATT and CDR2 SNEGSKA come from the germline V gene (reference sequence). Trimming removed 2 bases at V and 6 bases at J, with 8 bases between. The CDR3 consists of 12 residues. Each CDR3 protein gets one entry after TCRdb re-called the 5' RACE reads with MiXCR. The table includes 750,000 to 950,000 distinct CDR3 sequences, more than 9% detected once. Another study also made use of these data, one on yellow fever vaccine responses in identical twins.

J is TRBJ2-1 and V is TRBV20-1; D uncertain. The sample taken for sequencing was PBMCs. The receptor's source is a woman aged 18-29 years in good health. This CDR3 is CSARPATNEQFF. CDR3 bases: TGCAGTGCTAGACCAGCAACCAATGAGCAGTTCTTC.